The 9 T cell receptor beta chains listed next were all sequenced from one sample in a study of blood T cell repertoires in COVID-19. TCRdb keeps only in-frame clones here, not all; method: immunoSEQ multiplex PCR. The sample gives a few hundred thousand clones, almost 90% of which show up once; roughly 4.3% is in the top ten. Sequenced sample: PBMCs or T cells enriched from blood (not recorded which). All receptors derive from a woman under 30 with acute COVID-19.

This chain links TRBV27 with TRBJ2-5, with 11 bases lining up with TRBD2. After removal of 1 base from V and 2 bases from J, the junction contained 6 bases not matched to a gene. CDR1 is MNHEY, CDR2 SMNVEV, per germline (reference sequence). The CDR3 runs to 17 residues. CDR3 nucleotides: TGTGCCAGCAGTTTATGGCTGACTAGCGGGATGCAAGAGACCCAGTACTTC. Its translation: CASSLWLTSGMQETQYF.

This chain connects TRBV7-2 to TRBJ2-7, with D perhaps matching TRBD2 (6 bases). The CDR3 runs to 13 residues. Germline CDR1 is SGHTA and CDR2 is FQGNSA. V shed 4 bases and J shed 7 bases, with 14 bases lying between them. CDR3 residues: CASSSSRAGEQYF. CDR3 DNA: TGTGCCAGCAGCTCCAGCAGGGCGGGAGAGCAGTACTTC. Variable domain in full (rest from reference TRBV7-2 and TRBJ2-7): GAGVSQSPSNKVTEKGKDVELRCDPISGHTALYWYRQSLGQGLEFLIYFQGNSAPDKSGLPSDRFSAERTGGSVSTLTIQRTQQEDSAVYLCASSSSRAGEQYFGPGTRLTVT.

This sequence joins TRBV13 and TRBJ2-3; TRBD2 matches 9 bases. The germline CDR1 and CDR2 sequences are PRHDT and FYEKMQ (reference sequence). The CDR3 is made up of 17 amino acids. V lost 5 bases and J lost 5; bases outside the gene matches: 14. The CDR3: CASSPLSSGRGIDTQYF. The CDR3 DNA reads TGTGCCAGCAGCCCTCTAAGTAGCGGGAGAGGGATAGATACGCAGTATTTT.

V gene TRBV29-1 combines with J gene TRBJ2-7; 9 nucleotides line up with TRBD2. The length of the CDR3 is 13 residues. V lost 7 bases to trimming and J lost 3 bases; unmatched junction nucleotides: 7. Germline CDR1 reads SQVTM; CDR2 reads ANQGSEA. Here the CDR3 DNA reads TGCAGCGGGGGGGTAGCGGGAGACTACGAGCAGTACTTC. This gives the protein CSGGVAGDYEQYF.

The genes are TRBV5-8 and TRBJ1-5; a possible D gene is TRBD1 (6 bases). Trimming took off 1 base at V and 0 bases at J, with 17 bases between the two ends. In germline, CDR1 is SGHTS, CDR2 YDEGEE. The CDR3 sequence is 18 residues long. For the CDR3, the DNA is TGTGCCAGCAGCTTGTATATAGGGGGGGGTCGTAGCAATCAGCCCCAGCATTTT. Its translation: CASSLYIGGGRSNQPQHF. Variable domain in full (rest from reference TRBV5-8 and TRBJ1-5): EAGVTQSPTHLIKTRGQQATLRCSPISGHTSVYWYQQALGLGLQFLLWYDEGEERNRGNFPPRFSGRQFPNYSSELNVNALELEDSALYLCASSLYIGGGRSNQPQHFGDGTRLSIL.

The chain carries TRBV4-1 and TRBJ1-2; no firm D call. The CDR3 totals 16 residues. The germline gives CDR1 MGHRA, CDR2 YSYEKL. Deletions cut 4 bases from V and 1 base from J, with 16 bases between. The CDR3 DNA is TGCGCCAGCAGCCTCCCCGGGATCCTTTATAACTATGGCTACACCTTC. Its protein is CASSLPGILYNYGYTF.

The V call is TRBV27, the J call TRBJ1-1; D is unclear. The CDR3 contains 12 residues. Trimming stripped 5 bases from V and 1 base from J, with 5 bases between. CDR1 and CDR2 from the germline V gene are MNHEY and SMNVEV (reference sequence). In nucleotides, the CDR3 is TGTGCCAGCAGTCGGGAGAACACTGAAGCTTTCTTT. Translated, it gives CASSRENTEAFF.

The chain employs TRBV7-2 and TRBJ2-1; 9 bases are a match to TRBD2. Germline values: CDR1 SGHTA, CDR2 FQGNSA. The CDR3 is made up of 17 amino acids. J lost 5 bases, V lost 5 bases, and 13 bases had no gene match. The CDR3 sequence is CASSLDPLAGWDNEQFF. For the CDR3, the DNA is TGTGCCAGCAGCCTAGACCCCCTAGCGGGATGGGACAATGAGCAGTTCTTC.

The chain combines TRBV30 with TRBJ1-2; 8 nucleotides agree with TRBD1. Germline CDR1 reads GTSNPN; CDR2 reads SVGIG (reference sequence). V dropped 3 bases and J dropped 7; count of bases not matched to a gene: 7. The CDR3 runs 13 residues. CDR3 sequence: CAWSPDRDPGYTF. As DNA, the CDR3 is TGTGCCTGGAGCCCGGACAGGGACCCTGGCTACACCTTC. Filled out from reference TRBV30 and TRBJ1-2, the complete variable domain reads SQTIHQWPATLVQPVGSPLSLECTVEGTSNPNLYWYRQAAGRGLQLLFYSVGIGQISSEVPQNLSASRPQDRQFILSSKKLLLSDSGFYLCAWSPDRDPGYTFGSGTRLTVV.